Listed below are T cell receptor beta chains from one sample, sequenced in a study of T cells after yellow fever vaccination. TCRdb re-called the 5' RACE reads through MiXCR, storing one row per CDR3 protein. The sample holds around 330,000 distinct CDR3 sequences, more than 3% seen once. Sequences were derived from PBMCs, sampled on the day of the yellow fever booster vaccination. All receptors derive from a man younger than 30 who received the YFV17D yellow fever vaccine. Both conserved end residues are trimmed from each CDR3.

CDR3aa: ASSQASAGRGGQFETQY
v_gene: TRBV4-2
j_gene: TRBJ2-5

CDR3aa: ALVGETQY
v_gene: TRBV25-1
j_gene: TRBJ2-5

CDR3aa: ASSLFEWGQETQY
v_gene: TRBV7-9
j_gene: TRBJ2-5

CDR3aa: ASSLGGGSGELF
v_gene: TRBV7-6
j_gene: TRBJ2-2

CDR3aa: ASSFTGTGNGYT
v_gene: TRBV5-1
j_gene: TRBJ1-2

CDR3aa: ASSLTMKAF
v_gene: TRBV7-2
j_gene: TRBJ1-1

CDR3aa: ASSIAHHRTNPGEQY
v_gene: TRBV19
j_gene: TRBJ2-7

CDR3aa: ASSDLGGALQETQY
v_gene: TRBV5-5
j_gene: TRBJ2-5

CDR3aa: ASSTTTGGIRY
v_gene: TRBV12-3/TRBV12-4
j_gene: TRBJ2-7

CDR3aa: ACLTGDEQF
v_gene: TRBV30
j_gene: TRBJ2-1

CDR3aa: ASSRGGPQH
v_gene: TRBV3-1
j_gene: TRBJ1-5

CDR3aa: ASSVQYATNEKLF
v_gene: TRBV5-1
j_gene: TRBJ1-4

CDR3aa: ASSLEGAQTQY
v_gene: TRBV5-1
j_gene: TRBJ2-5

CDR3aa: ASSLTVGVGNTEAF
v_gene: TRBV11-2
j_gene: TRBJ1-1

CDR3aa: ASSLVAYSFETQY
v_gene: TRBV11-2
j_gene: TRBJ2-5

CDR3aa: ASSPRGDRAYEQY
v_gene: TRBV7-8
j_gene: TRBJ2-7

CDR3aa: ASSYSLVSPLH
v_gene: TRBV6-6
j_gene: TRBJ1-6

CDR3aa: ASSVASGQTNEKLF
v_gene: TRBV9
j_gene: TRBJ1-4

CDR3aa: ASREEPGYQETQY
v_gene: TRBV6-5
j_gene: TRBJ2-5

CDR3aa: ATALVMSADTQY
v_gene: TRBV15
j_gene: TRBJ2-3

CDR3aa: SVRTGSDTEAF
v_gene: TRBV29-1
j_gene: TRBJ1-1

CDR3aa: ASSRPTGSTGELF
v_gene: TRBV7-2
j_gene: TRBJ2-2

CDR3aa: ASSQGPYQVSPLH
v_gene: TRBV4-1
j_gene: TRBJ1-6

CDR3aa: SGGGTEYEQY
v_gene: TRBV29-1
j_gene: TRBJ2-7

CDR3aa: ASRQEGGGSEQF
v_gene: TRBV10-3
j_gene: TRBJ2-1

CDR3aa: ASRSRLKENIQY
v_gene: TRBV19
j_gene: TRBJ2-4

CDR3aa: ASISTGIGNSPLH
v_gene: TRBV3-2
j_gene: TRBJ1-6

CDR3aa: ASSLTALNTEAF
v_gene: TRBV12-3/TRBV12-4
j_gene: TRBJ1-1

CDR3aa: ASSTSGTEGTTEAF
v_gene: TRBV5-1
j_gene: TRBJ1-1

CDR3aa: ASILIGSSYNEQF
v_gene: TRBV27
j_gene: TRBJ2-1

CDR3aa: ASSQSRFGGDQPQH
v_gene: TRBV11-2
j_gene: TRBJ1-5

CDR3aa: ASSYEDTYNEQF
v_gene: TRBV6-5
j_gene: TRBJ2-1

CDR3aa: ASSFRDTSYEQY
v_gene: TRBV5-1
j_gene: TRBJ2-7

CDR3aa: ASSSLRGGPRYDEQF
v_gene: TRBV11-2
j_gene: TRBJ2-1

CDR3aa: ASSDRDSSREQF
v_gene: TRBV11-1
j_gene: TRBJ2-1

CDR3aa: ASSIGSPISYNEQF
v_gene: TRBV19
j_gene: TRBJ2-1